This TCR beta chain was found in a study of T cell responses to AZD1222 COVID-19 vaccine. The germline V and J ends were trimmed by 3 bases and 10 bases, with 16 bases remaining between them. Germline CDR1 and CDR2: MNHNS and SASEGT. The CDR3 loop spans 14 amino acids. Findings and caveats of the study: Clonal diversity may have been underestimated in mostly white British donors. The CD4 TCRs associated with vaccination extended across spike and predominated at 160-218 and 743-854.

TCRdb's table, derived via immunoSEQ multiplex PCR, lists solely in-frame clones and lacks some. The profile covers approximately 94,000 clones, with 80% to 95% appearing a single time and about 1.8% taken by the ten largest. Concerning this clone itself: The antigen remains unidentified.

This TCR was recovered from an adult in good health. The sample in question was peripheral blood, obtained on day 0 of AZD1222 vaccination. This rearrangement joins TRBV6-1 to TRBJ2-1; D ambiguous. CDR3 amino acids: CASSDSGGVLEQFF. The CDR3, as DNA: TGTGCCAGCAGTGATTCCGGTGGCGTCTTGGAGCAGTTCTTC.